Each of the 23 T cell receptor beta chains below was sequenced from the same sample in a study of blood T cells in healthy people across ages. A second PCR, run for about 7 to 11 cycles, used a sample-barcoded 5' primer plus a J-beta primer mix. TCRdb reprocessed the 5' RACE reads with MiXCR, giving one entry per CDR3 protein. Among about a million distinct CDR3 sequences listed, just over 50% were seen once. Sequenced sample: blood. The receptors were gathered from a woman aged 60-75 years in good health.

Only a few counts were recorded for this clonotype. The chain employs TRBV12-3 or TRBV12-4 and TRBJ1-5, with D maybe TRBD1 (5 bases). The CDR3 totals 16 residues. Trimming shortened V by 1 base and J by 3 bases, and 13 bases separated the two germline ends. The CDR3 bases are TGTGCCAGCAGTTTAGGCAACAGGTTTTCCAATCAGCCCCAGCATTTT. It encodes CASSLGNRFSNQPQHF.

Note on this clonotype: A junction boundary mismatches the germline segment, possibly from a read error. The chain uses TRBV3-1 and TRBJ2-5; D call uncertain. Germline assignment: CDR1 LGHDT and CDR2 YNNKEL (reference sequence). The CDR3 is 11 residues long. CDR3 sequence: CAGSQVETQYF. The CDR3 DNA follows: TGTGCCGGCAGCCAGGTCGAGACCCAGTACTTC.

This clonotype was observed a few times. V gene TRBV7-2 combines with J gene TRBJ1-2, with D unclear. CDR1 and CDR2 from the germline V gene are SGHTA and FQGNSA. With 0 bases removed from V and 2 bases from J, the gap between germline ends came to 13 bases. The CDR3 is made up of 16 amino acids. DNA of the CDR3: TGTGCCAGCAGCTTAGCCGCGGACCTAAGGAACTATGGCTACACCTTC. As protein: CASSLAADLRNYGYTF.

The CDR3 sequence is CASSLVGTGELTNYGYTF. The CDR3 DNA is TGTGCCAGCAGCTTAGTCGGGACAGGGGAGTTAACTAACTATGGCTACACCTTC. The chain couples TRBV11-2 to TRBJ1-2; 10 positions match TRBD1. The CDR3 is 18 residues long. CDR1 and CDR2 from the germline V gene are SGHAT and FQNNGV. J lost 0 bases, V lost 1 base, and 8 bases had no gene match.

The chain uses TRBV10-3 and TRBJ2-5, with D tentatively TRBD2 (7 bases). There are 15 residues in the CDR3. Germline V gives CDR1 ENHRY, CDR2 SYGVKD. V lost 2 bases and J lost 5, with 15 bases in between. The CDR3 reads CAISEGGGGFETQYF. CDR3 in DNA: TGTGCCATCAGTGAGGGGGGGGGCGGCTTCGAGACCCAGTACTTC.

This chain links TRBV13 with TRBJ2-3, with a possible D match to TRBD2 (5 bases). This CDR3 has 20 amino acids. The V gene's germline CDR1 is PRHDT and CDR2 FYEKMQ (reference sequence). The V end lost 1 base, the J end lost 0 bases, and 23 bases lay between the germline ends. The CDR3 is CASSLEPGRGHVTSTDTQYF. Here the CDR3 DNA reads TGTGCCAGCAGCTTAGAACCTGGACGCGGGCACGTGACTAGCACAGATACGCAGTATTTT.

The V and J genes are TRBV12-3 or TRBV12-4 and TRBJ2-5; no clear D gene. This CDR3 is 14 amino acids long. V was cut by 5 bases and J by 1 base, with 11 bases left in between. CDR3 sequence: CASSRLGGQETQYF. CDR3 nucleotide sequence: TGTGCCAGCAGTAGGCTGGGTGGCCAAGAGACCCAGTACTTC.

V gene TRBV24-1 combines with J gene TRBJ2-2; 9 nucleotides align to TRBD2. V was pared by 4 bases and J by 4 bases, with 9 bases of the junction left unmatched. There are 17 residues in the CDR3. The germline V gene encodes CDR1 KGHDR and CDR2 SFDVKD. The CDR3 spells CATSEVLAGSGTGELFF. The CDR3 DNA reads TGTGCCACCAGTGAGGTGCTAGCGGGGTCGGGCACCGGGGAGCTGTTTTTT.

The chain carries TRBV7-2 and TRBJ2-5, with D uncertain. The J call is doubtful: the DNA matches TRBJ2-7 better. The CDR3 contains 13 residues. Germline V gene sequence: CDR1 SGHTA, CDR2 FQGNSA. CDR3 DNA sequence: TGTGCCAGCAGCCGCTCCGAGACCTACGAGCAGTACTTC. Amino acids: CASSRSETYEQYF.

The rearrangement joins TRBV4-2 to TRBJ2-6, with D perhaps given as TRBD1 or TRBD2 (6 bases each). This CDR3 contains 18 residues. Germline assignment: CDR1 LGHNA and CDR2 YNFKEQ. Trimming removed 1 base from V and 0 bases from J, with 13 bases in between. CDR3 sequence reads: CASSQVRGAASGANVLTF. The CDR3 nucleotides read TGTGCCAGCAGCCAAGTAAGGGGGGCGGCCTCTGGGGCCAACGTCCTGACTTTC.

The gene calls are TRBV6-6 and TRBJ2-4, with a tentative D call TRBD1 (8 bases). The CDR3 is 16 residues long. Trimming took 5 bases from V and 3 from J, leaving 17 bases between them. Germline CDR1 reads MNHNY; CDR2 reads SVGAGI (reference sequence). Here the CDR3 DNA reads TGTGCCAGCAGTACACAGGGGGGAGGGGTCAAAAACATTCAGTACTTC. It translates to CASSTQGGGVKNIQYF.

The chain has TRBV18 and TRBJ2-7; TRBD1 matches at 7 bases. Germline lookup yields CDR1 KGHSH and CDR2 LQKENI. Trimming at V came to 3 bases and at J to 3 bases, leaving 5 bases not matched to a gene. CDR3 length equals 14 residues. The CDR3 region has the DNA TGTGCCAGCTCACCCGACCAGGGGGTCTACGAGCAGTACTTC. This translates into CASSPDQGVYEQYF.

The chain couples TRBV11-3 to TRBJ2-1, with 8 bases that match TRBD1. This CDR3 has 15 amino acids. Losses at the gene ends were 4 bases for V and 3 bases for J; bases not matched to a gene: 5. CDR1 and CDR2 (germline): SGHNT, YENEEA. CDR3 nucleotide sequence: TGTGCCAGCAGCTCAGACAGGGGTGACTACAATGAGCAGTTCTTC. Translated, it gives CASSSDRGDYNEQFF.

This clonotype was detected once. This chain uses TRBV7-2 with TRBJ2-4; D possibly corresponds to TRBD1 (5 bases). The better agreement between TRBJ2-7 and the DNA end casts doubt on the J call. The CDR3 has 14 amino acids. Germline CDR1 is SGHTA and CDR2 is FQGNSA. CDR3 region: CASSPGKVSYEQYF. The DNA for the CDR3 is TGTGCCAGCAGCCCAGGGAAGGTATCCTACGAGCAGTACTTC.

This clonotype was picked up one time. The chain has TRBV7-2 and TRBJ2-1; D is ambiguous. The CDR3 has 15 amino acids. Trimming cost V 4 bases and J 10 bases, with 20 bases left between them. The germline V gene has CDR1 SGHTA and CDR2 FQGNSA. CDR3 protein: CASSSVLGRTQEQFF. The CDR3 nucleotides read TGTGCCAGCAGCTCCGTCCTCGGGCGGACCCAGGAGCAGTTCTTC. Drawing the rest from reference TRBV7-2 and TRBJ2-1, the complete variable domain is GAGVSQSPSNKVTEKGKDVELRCDPISGHTALYWYRQSLGQGLEFLIYFQGNSAPDKSGLPSDRFSAERTGGSVSTLTIQRTQQEDSAVYLCASSSVLGRTQEQFFGPGTRLTVL.

A note on this clonotype: One end of the junction fails to match germline, which may point to a read error. V usage is TRBV20-1 and J usage is TRBJ2-6; maybe TRBD1 (6 bases). This CDR3 spans 17 amino acids. Germline lookup yields CDR1 DFQATT and CDR2 SNEGSKA (reference sequence). The CDR3 here is CGAGRPGTHSGANVLTF. Here the CDR3 DNA reads TGCGGTGCTGGGCGACCCGGGACACACTCTGGGGCCAACGTCCTGACTTTC.

This clonotype was observed a handful of times. The rearrangement links TRBV29-1 to TRBJ2-7; D might be TRBD2 (6 bases). CDR3 size: 15 residues. Trimming took 4 bases from V and 3 from J, leaving 19 bases between them. Germline V gives CDR1 SQVTM, CDR2 ANQGSEA. Here the CDR3 reads CSVGDQRALGYEQYF. CDR3 nucleotide sequence: TGCAGCGTTGGAGATCAGCGGGCTTTGGGCTACGAGCAGTACTTC.

The rearrangement joins TRBV2 to TRBJ2-7, with D uncertain. This CDR3 is built from 15 residues. Trimming took off 5 bases at V and 7 bases at J, with 21 bases between the two ends. Per germline, CDR1 SNHLY and CDR2 FYNNEI. The CDR3 spells CASSPLVGSYNEQYF. Here the CDR3 DNA reads TGTGCCAGCAGTCCCCTAGTAGGTTCCTACAATGAGCAGTACTTC.

This clonotype was detected only a few times. This chain connects TRBV6-5 to TRBJ2-3; D might be TRBD1 or TRBD2, each matching 6 bases. Germline CDR1 reads MNHEY; CDR2 reads SVGAGI. The CDR3 is made up of 14 amino acids. The ends were cut back, 2 bases at V and 5 bases at J, with 11 bases in the middle. The CDR3 bases are TGTGCCAGCAGTTACAGGGGGGTTCAAGATACGCAGTATTTT. Translation: CASSYRGVQDTQYF.

The V and J genes are TRBV29-1 and TRBJ2-4; weak D call: TRBD2 (5 bases). From germline, CDR1 is SQVTM and CDR2 ANQGSEA. This CDR3 has 12 residues. V shed 4 bases and J shed 13 bases, with 17 bases lying between them. In nucleotides, the CDR3 is TGCAGCGTTGTTGAAGGCGTGTGGGAGCAGTACTTC. Encoded protein: CSVVEGVWEQYF.

CDR3 nucleotide sequence: TGTGCCAGCAGCCATCCACAGGGCAATGAGCAGTTCTTC. Translated: CASSHPQGNEQFF. This chain connects TRBV7-2 to TRBJ2-1, with D possibly matching TRBD1 (6 bases). The CDR3 length is 13 residues. From germline, CDR1 is SGHTA and CDR2 FQGNSA. Trimming removed 5 bases at V and 6 bases at J, with 11 bases between.

In this sample, this clonotype turned up a few times. The chain couples TRBV3-1 to TRBJ1-4; D not resolved. Looked up from germline, CDR1 is LGHDT and CDR2 is YNNKEL (reference sequence). The CDR3 runs 17 residues. V lost 0 bases, J lost 0 bases, and 11 bases lay in between. The CDR3: CASSQDFPAATNEKLFF. The CDR3 region has the DNA TGTGCCAGCAGCCAAGATTTTCCAGCTGCAACTAATGAAAAACTGTTTTTT.

J is TRBJ1-4 and V is TRBV28; D gene unclear. Germline values: CDR1 MDHEN, CDR2 SYDVKM. The CDR3 is 15 residues long. V lost 5 bases, J lost 6 bases, and 16 bases lay in between. CDR3 region: CASSPPRVKHEKLFF. As DNA, the CDR3 is TGTGCCAGCAGTCCACCTCGGGTGAAACATGAAAAACTGTTTTTT.